This TCR beta chain was sequenced for a study of CD8+ T cells in alopecia areata listed by TCRdb under 2018. At the level of the whole study: Treated patients were enrolled in an open-label pilot trial of oral tofacitinib at 5 to 10 mg twice daily for moderate-to-severe alopecia areata. Tofacitinib was administered for 6 to 18 months, and 6 months of follow-up off drug were then conducted to assess delayed response and recurrence. High-throughput TCRbeta sequencing was used to examine T cell clonal expansion in alopecia areata in both the C3H/HeJ mouse model and human patients. On the human side, TCRbeta sequencing was run on scalp tissue and on sorted CD4+ and CD8+ peripheral blood T cells from healthy controls and from alopecia areata patients with either patchy or totalis/universalis disease. Biopsies were taken from tofacitinib-treated patients at baseline and at 4 and 24 weeks of treatment, and a later scalp biopsy was taken in several of the tofacitinib-treated patients. Scalp clonality was compared among normal scalp (n=4), patchy alopecia areata scalp (n=8), and alopecia totalis/universalis scalp (n=8). RNA was extracted with the PAXgene miRNA kit for fixed scalp, the miRNeasy kit for PBMCs, and the RNeasy kit for mouse skin. Amplification of TCRbeta CDR3 regions was done by immunoSEQ multiplex PCR using 35 Vbeta forward primers and 13 Jbeta reverse primers. Broader findings and caveats from the paper: Lesional scalp, especially in alopecia totalis/universalis, showed higher clonality and more expanded CD8+ clones than normal scalp, suggesting antigenic drive. Scalp TCR repertoire analysis is complicated because resident alphabeta T cells in normal human skin are also sequenced, whereas mouse skin is dominated by gammadelta T cells. Shared TCR sequences between patients were less evident than in mice, which may be partly attributable to HLA diversity in the patient population.

What the time point label conveys for this sample: baseline before oral tofacitinib. Lesional scalp punch biopsies and peripheral blood were obtained from alopecia areata patients. PBMCs were isolated by density centrifugation and stained for CD3, CD4 and CD8, and CD4+ and CD8+ T cells were sorted on a FACSAria. A note on this clone: Its binding antigen is unknown. The sample holds no much larger clone one base away, and base qualities are not on file.

The library was made by the immunoSEQ multiplex PCR assay. For TCR sequencing, RNA was extracted from every sample and reverse transcribed into cDNA to serve as template. SuperScript III was used to make first-strand cDNA, primed with a 2:1 mix of oligo-dT and random hexamers. A synthetic immune receptor repertoire was used to assess amplification bias, and residual bias was removed computationally. Concerning the study's data processing: Raw reads were preprocessed to remove errors, and CDR3 was defined by IMGT conventions from the conserved cysteine to phenylalanine. Clonality was computed by normalizing Shannon entropy by log2 of the number of productive unique TCRs and subtracting the result from 1. CD4 or CD8 identity of scalp clones was inferred by cross-referencing scalp TCRbeta sequences with sorted blood CD4 and CD8 repertoires. TCRdb's version of the immuneACCESS table is confined to in-frame rearrangements and falls short of the full clone set. An unresolved V gene accounts for under half of the shortfall where checked; the remainder is of unknown origin. V, J and clone size are taken as reported in that table, and D and trimming were inferred from the DNA itself. This sample holds 100,000 to 150,000 clones; about 46% were observed only once. 15% to 20% of the sample goes to the ten largest clones.

Taken from the germline V gene (reference sequence), the CDR1 and CDR2 loops are GTSNPN and SVGIG. Measured from the cysteine to the phenylalanine, the CDR3 is 15 residues long. Of all the DNA, just the CDR3 is kept, 45 bases in frame from base 1. V is cut back by 0 bases and J by 4 bases, with 4 bases in the junction unmatched. Sequenced material: CD8+ T cells sorted from blood, taken at week 0. The rearranged chain carries TRBV30 and TRBJ2-1; 9 junctional bases match TRBD1. This sequence originates from a human donor with alopecia areata. The CDR3 protein is CAWSVTGGAYNEQFF. The DNA sequence is as follows: TGTGCCTGGAGTGTGACAGGGGGAGCATACAATGAGCAGTTCTTC.